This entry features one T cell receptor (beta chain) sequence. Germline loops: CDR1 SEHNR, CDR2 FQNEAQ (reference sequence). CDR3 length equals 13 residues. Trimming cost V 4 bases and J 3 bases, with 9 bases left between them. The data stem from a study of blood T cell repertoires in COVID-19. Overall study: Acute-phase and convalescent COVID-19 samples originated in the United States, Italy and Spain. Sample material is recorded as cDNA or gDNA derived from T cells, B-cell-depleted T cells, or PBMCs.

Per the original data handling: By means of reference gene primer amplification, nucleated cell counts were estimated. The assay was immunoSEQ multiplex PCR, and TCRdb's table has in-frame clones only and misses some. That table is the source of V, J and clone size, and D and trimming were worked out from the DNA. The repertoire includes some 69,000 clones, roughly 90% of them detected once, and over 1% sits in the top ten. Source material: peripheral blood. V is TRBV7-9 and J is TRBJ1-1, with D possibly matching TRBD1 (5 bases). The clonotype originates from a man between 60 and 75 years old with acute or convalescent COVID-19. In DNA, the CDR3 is TGTGCCAGCAGCTCAACAGGTTACACTGAAGCTTTCTTT. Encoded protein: CASSSTGYTEAFF.